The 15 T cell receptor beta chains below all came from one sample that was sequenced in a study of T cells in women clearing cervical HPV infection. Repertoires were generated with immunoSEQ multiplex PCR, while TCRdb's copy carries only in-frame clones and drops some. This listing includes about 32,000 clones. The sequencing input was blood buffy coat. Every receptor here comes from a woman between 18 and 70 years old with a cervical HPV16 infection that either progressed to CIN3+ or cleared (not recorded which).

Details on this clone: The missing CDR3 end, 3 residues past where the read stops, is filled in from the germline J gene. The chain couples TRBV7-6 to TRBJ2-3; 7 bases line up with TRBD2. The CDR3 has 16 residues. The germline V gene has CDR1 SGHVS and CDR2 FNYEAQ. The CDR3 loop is CASSLRDYRVRGAQYF. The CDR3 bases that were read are TGTGCCAGCAGCCTCAGGGACTACCGTGTGCGAGGAGCG.

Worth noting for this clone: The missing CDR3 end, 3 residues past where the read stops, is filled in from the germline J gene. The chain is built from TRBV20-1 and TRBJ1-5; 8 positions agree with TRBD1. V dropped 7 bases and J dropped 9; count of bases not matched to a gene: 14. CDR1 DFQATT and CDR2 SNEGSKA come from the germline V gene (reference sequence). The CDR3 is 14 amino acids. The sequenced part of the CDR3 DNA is TGCAGTGGGCGCGGACAGGGAAGATTTGGGCCC. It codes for CSGRGQGRFGP. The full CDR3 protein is CSGRGQGRFGPQHF.

CDR3 bases read: TGTGCCAGTAGTATCGGACAGGGGGCACATCAGCCC. It translates to CASSIGQGAHQP. The whole CDR3 is CASSIGQGAHQPAFF. The V gene is TRBV19, the J gene TRBJ1-1, with 11 bases that match TRBD1. The read ends 3 residues shy of where the CDR3 ends; the end is completed using the germline J gene. The CDR3 is 15 residues long. CDR1 is LNHDA and CDR2 is SQIVND in the germline V gene (reference sequence).

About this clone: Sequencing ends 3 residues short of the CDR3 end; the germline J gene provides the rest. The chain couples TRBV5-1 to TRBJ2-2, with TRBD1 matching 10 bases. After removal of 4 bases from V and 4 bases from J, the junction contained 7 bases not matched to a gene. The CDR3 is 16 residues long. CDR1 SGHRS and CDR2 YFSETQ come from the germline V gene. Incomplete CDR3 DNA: TGCGCCAGCAGCCCCGGATGGACAGGGGGCACCGGGGAG. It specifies CASSPGWTGGTGE. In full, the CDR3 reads CASSPGWTGGTGELFF.

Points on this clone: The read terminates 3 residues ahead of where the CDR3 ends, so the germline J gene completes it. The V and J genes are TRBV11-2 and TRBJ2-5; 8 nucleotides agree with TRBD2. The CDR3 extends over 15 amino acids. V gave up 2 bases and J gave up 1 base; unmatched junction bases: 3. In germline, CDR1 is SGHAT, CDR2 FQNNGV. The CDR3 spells CASSLQRGFQETQYF. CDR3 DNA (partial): TGTGCCAGCAGCTTACAGCGGGGGTTCCAAGAGACC. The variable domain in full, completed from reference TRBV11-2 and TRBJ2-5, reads EAGVAQSPRYKIIEKRQSVAFWCNPISGHATLYWYQQILGQGPKLLIQFQNNGVVDDSQLPKDRFSAERLKGVDSTLKIQPAKLEDSAVYLCASSLQRGFQETQYFGPGTRLLVL.

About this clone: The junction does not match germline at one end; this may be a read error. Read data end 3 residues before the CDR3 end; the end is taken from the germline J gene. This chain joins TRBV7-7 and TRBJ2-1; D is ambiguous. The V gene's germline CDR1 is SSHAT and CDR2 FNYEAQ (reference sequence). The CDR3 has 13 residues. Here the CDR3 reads CASSLNSYNEQFF. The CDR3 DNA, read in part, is TGTGCTAGCAGCTTAAACAGCTACAATGAG.

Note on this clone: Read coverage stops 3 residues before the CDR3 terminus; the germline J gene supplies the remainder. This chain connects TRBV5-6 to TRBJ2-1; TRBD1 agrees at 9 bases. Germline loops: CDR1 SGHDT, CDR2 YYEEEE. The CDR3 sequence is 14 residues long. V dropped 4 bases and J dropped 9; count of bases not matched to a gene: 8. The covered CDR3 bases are TGTGCCAGCAGCGGCCGGACAGGGGAGGGTGAG. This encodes CASSGRTGEGE. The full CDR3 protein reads CASSGRTGEGEQFF.

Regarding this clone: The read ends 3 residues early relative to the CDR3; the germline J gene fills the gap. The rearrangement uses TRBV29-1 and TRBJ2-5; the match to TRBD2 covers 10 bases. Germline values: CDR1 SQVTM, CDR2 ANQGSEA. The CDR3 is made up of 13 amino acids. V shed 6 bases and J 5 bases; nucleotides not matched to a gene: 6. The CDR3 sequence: CSVAAGGVETQYF. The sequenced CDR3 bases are TGCAGCGTCGCAGCGGGGGGGGTGGAGACC.

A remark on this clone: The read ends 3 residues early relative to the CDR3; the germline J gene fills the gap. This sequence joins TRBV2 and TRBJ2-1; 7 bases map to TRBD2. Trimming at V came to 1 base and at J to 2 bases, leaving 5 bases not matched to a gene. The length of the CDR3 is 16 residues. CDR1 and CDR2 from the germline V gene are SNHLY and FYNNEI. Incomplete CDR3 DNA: TGTGCCAGCAGTGAAGAGATGGGGGGGGCCTACAATGAG. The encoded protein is CASSEEMGGAYNE. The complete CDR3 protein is CASSEEMGGAYNEQFF.

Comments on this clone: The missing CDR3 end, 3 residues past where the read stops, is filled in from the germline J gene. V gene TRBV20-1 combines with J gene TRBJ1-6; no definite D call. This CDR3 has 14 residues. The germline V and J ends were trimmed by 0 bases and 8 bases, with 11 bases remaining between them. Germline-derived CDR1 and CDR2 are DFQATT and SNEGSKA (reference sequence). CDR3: CSARDLASHSPLHF. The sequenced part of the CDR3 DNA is TGCAGTGCTAGAGATTTAGCATCCCATTCACCC.

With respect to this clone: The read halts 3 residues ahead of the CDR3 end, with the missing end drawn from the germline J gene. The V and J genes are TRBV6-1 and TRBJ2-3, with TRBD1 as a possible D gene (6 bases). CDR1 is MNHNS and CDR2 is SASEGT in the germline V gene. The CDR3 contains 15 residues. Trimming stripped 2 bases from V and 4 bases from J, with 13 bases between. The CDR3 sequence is CASSESRGWADTQYF. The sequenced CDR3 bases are TGTGCCAGCAGTGAATCGAGGGGGTGGGCAGATACG.

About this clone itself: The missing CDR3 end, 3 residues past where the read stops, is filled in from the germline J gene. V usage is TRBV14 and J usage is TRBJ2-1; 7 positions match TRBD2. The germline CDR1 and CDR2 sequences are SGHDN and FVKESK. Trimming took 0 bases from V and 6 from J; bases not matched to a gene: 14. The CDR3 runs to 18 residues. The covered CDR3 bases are TGTGCCAGCAGCCAAGATTATTGGACGGGGGGTTTGTCCAATGAG. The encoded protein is CASSQDYWTGGLSNE. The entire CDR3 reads CASSQDYWTGGLSNEQFF. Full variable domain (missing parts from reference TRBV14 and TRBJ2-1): EAGVTQFPSHSVIEKGQTVTLRCDPISGHDNLYWYRRVMGKEIKFLLHFVKESKQDESGMPNNRFLAERTGGTYSTLKVQPAELEDSGVYFCASSQDYWTGGLSNEQFFGPGTRLTVL.

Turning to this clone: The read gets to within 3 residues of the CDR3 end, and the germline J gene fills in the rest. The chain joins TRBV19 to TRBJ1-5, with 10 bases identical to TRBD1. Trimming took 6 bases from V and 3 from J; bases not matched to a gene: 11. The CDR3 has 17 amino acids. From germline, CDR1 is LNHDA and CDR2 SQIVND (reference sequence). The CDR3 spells CASSPGDRGPNNQPQHF. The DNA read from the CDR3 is TGTGCCAGTAGCCCAGGAGACAGGGGGCCAAACAATCAGCCC.

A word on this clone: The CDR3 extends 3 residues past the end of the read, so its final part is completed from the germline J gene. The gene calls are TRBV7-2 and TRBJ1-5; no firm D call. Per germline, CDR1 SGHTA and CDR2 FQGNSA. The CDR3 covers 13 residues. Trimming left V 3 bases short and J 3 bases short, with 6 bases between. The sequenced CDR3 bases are TGTGCCAGCAGCTTCAACAACAATCAGCCC. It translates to CASSFNNNQP. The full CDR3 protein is CASSFNNNQPQHF.

The CDR3 reads CASSFGLAGGSQYF. CDR3 DNA, as far as it was read: TGTGCCAGCAGCTTCGGGCTAGCGGGGGGTTCG. The chain carries TRBV7-2 and TRBJ2-3, with TRBD2 matching over 11 bases. With the read ending 3 residues before the CDR3 end, the germline J gene is used to fill in that end. The V gene's germline CDR1 is SGHTA and CDR2 FQGNSA. The CDR3 spans 14 residues.